The clone carrying this TCR beta chain was seen a handful of times. This sample is part of a study of T-cell reconstitution after alpha-beta-depleted transplantation in children. This CDR3 has 11 residues. The V end was cut by 5 bases, the J end by 8 bases, with 7 bases between. Germline assignment: CDR1 SGHTA and CDR2 FQGNSA. Preparing the TCRbeta library involved the use of unique molecular identifiers. TCRdb passed the PCR reads through MiXCR, listing each CDR3 protein once. The repertoire holds 200,000 to 250,000 distinct CDR3 sequences, with approximately 6.9% as singletons. The TCR originated in a boy aged 2 to 9 with acute lymphoblastic leukemia, due to receive a stem cell transplant. The sequenced sample was PBMCs, obtained before TCRalphabeta/CD19-depleted stem cell transplant. The chain has TRBV7-2 and TRBJ2-4; D unresolved. CDR3 in amino acids: CASSREDIQYF. As DNA, the CDR3 is TGTGCCAGCAGCAGGGAAGACATTCAGTACTTC.